This T cell receptor beta chain was identified in a study of OX40 agonist ivuxolimab in advanced cancers. Produced via immunoSEQ multiplex PCR; TCRdb's table is partial and in-frame only. The sample has approximately 87,000 clones; more than 85% are singletons. Looked up from germline, CDR1 is MNHEY and CDR2 is SMNVEV (reference sequence). This CDR3 spans 15 amino acids. V lost 7 bases, J lost 2 bases, and 10 bases stayed unmatched. The sequencing used CD4+ or CD8+ T cells sorted from blood, collected in a trial of the OX40 agonist ivuxolimab. The TCR comes from an adult with an advanced solid tumor such as melanoma, head and neck, liver or kidney cancer. The chain recombines TRBV27 with TRBJ2-7; 8 bases are shared with TRBD2. CDR3 sequence (DNA): TGTGCCAGCAACCCGATAGCGGGATTAGCCTACGAGCAGTACTTC. Its translation is CASNPIAGLAYEQYF.